This T cell receptor (beta chain) originates from a study of shared clonotypes between healthy human individuals. Study as a whole: Those who served as donors were two women and three men between the ages of 18 and 49. Study-wide results and limits: Tissues were not sampled, only blood, and their repertoires likely differ.

This clone showed up many times. Antigen specificity is unknown. Every contributor of samples was a Caucasian grown-up residing in Nashville, Tennessee. CD4+ cells underwent separation, giving CD45RA+ naive and CD45RA-negative memory subsets. Profiling relied on immunoSEQ multiplex PCR, and the TCRdb table lists in-frame clones only, not all of them. The sample contains about a million clones, about 80% of which appear only once. The sequencing sample was made of memory CD4+ T cells sorted from blood. The subset here: CD45RA-negative fraction. The origin of this receptor is a man between 18 and 35 years old in good health.

This chain's CDR3 is CASSLTRNEKLFF. The CDR3 DNA sequence: TGTGCCAGCAGCTTGACGAGGAATGAAAAACTGTTTTTT. The chain carries TRBV7-3 and TRBJ1-4; no clear D gene. The ends were cut back, 3 bases at V and 5 bases at J, with 7 bases in the middle. The germline V gene has CDR1 SGHTA and CDR2 FQGTGA. This CDR3 region has 13 residues.